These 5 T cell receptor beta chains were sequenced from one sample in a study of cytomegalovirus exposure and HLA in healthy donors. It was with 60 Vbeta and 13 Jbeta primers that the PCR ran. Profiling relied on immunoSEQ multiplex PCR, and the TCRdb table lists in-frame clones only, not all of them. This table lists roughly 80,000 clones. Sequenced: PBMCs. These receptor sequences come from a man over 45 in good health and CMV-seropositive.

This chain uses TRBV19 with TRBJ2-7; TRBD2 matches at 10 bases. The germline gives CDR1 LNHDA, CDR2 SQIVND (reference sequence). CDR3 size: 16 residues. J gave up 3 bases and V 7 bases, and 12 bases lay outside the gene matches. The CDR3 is CASTESPGLARYEQYF. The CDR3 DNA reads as TGTGCCAGTACCGAGAGCCCGGGACTAGCGCGCTACGAGCAGTACTTC.

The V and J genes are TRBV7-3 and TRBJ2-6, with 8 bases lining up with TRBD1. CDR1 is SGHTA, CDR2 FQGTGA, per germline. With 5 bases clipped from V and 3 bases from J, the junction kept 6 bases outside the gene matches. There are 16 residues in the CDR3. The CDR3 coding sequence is TGTGCCAGCAGCCAGGACAGGGATTATGGGGCCAACGTCCTGACTTTC. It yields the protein CASSQDRDYGANVLTF.

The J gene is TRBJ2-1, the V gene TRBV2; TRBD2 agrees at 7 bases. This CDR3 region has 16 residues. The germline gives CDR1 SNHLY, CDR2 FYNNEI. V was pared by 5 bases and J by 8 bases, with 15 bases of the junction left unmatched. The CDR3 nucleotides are TGTGCCAGCAGTACTCCTAGCGGTTTCCGGGGTCATGAGCAGTTCTTC. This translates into CASSTPSGFRGHEQFF. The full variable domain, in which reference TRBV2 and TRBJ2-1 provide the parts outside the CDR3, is EPEVTQTPSHQVTQMGQEVILRCVPISNHLYFYWYRQILGQKVEFLVSFYNNEISEKSEIFDDQFSVERPDGSNFTLKIRSTKLEDSAMYFCASSTPSGFRGHEQFFGPGTRLTVL.

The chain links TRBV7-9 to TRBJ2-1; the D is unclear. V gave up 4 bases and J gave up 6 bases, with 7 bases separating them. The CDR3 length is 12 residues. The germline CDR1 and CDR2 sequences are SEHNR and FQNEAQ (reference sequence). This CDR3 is CASSSPINEQFF. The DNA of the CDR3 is TGTGCCAGCAGCTCCCCCATCAATGAGCAGTTCTTC.

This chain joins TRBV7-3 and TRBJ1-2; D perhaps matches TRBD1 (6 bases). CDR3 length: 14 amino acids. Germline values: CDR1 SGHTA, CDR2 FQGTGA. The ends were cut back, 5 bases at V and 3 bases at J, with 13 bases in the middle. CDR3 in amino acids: CASSPGVRDYGYTF. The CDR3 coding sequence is TGTGCCAGCAGCCCAGGGGTACGGGACTATGGCTACACCTTC.